This T cell receptor (beta chain) was found in a study of neoadjuvant anti-PD-1 for oral cavity cancer. Germline-derived CDR1 and CDR2 are LNHDA and SQIVND (reference sequence). This CDR3 has 16 residues. Trimming left V 3 bases short and J 3 bases short, with 18 bases between. Sequencing was performed with immunoSEQ multiplex PCR; in TCRdb, only in-frame clones are kept and a portion is missing. The sample consists of 30,000 or so clones, around four fifths of them appearing once. The sample's time point: after neoadjuvant nivolumab, at surgical resection. In its sample, this clone was seen a few times.

The sequences come from PBMCs, collected after nivolumab (anti-PD-1) treatment. The sequence was obtained from a person aged 40 to 85 with oral cavity squamous cell carcinoma. The chain links TRBV19 to TRBJ2-7; D might be TRBD1 or TRBD2, each matching 6 bases. CDR3: CASSISSGGLIYEQYF. The CDR3 DNA is TGTGCCAGTAGTATTTCTTCTGGGGGGCTCATCTACGAGCAGTACTTC.